The 5 T cell receptor beta chains given below trace back to one sample, sequenced in a study of cytomegalovirus exposure and HLA in healthy donors. Use of 60 Vbeta and 13 Jbeta primers characterized the PCR. Profiling relied on immunoSEQ multiplex PCR, and the TCRdb table lists in-frame clones only, not all of them. Among roughly 100,000 clones, roughly 69% were seen once, and the ten largest hold less than 4.5%. Sample: PBMCs. The source of these receptors is a man aged 25-40 years in good health and CMV-seropositive.

On this clone itself: This specimen includes other DNA sequences encoding the same CDR3. The chain couples TRBV5-4 to TRBJ2-4; 15 bases map to TRBD2. V shed 4 bases, J shed 3 bases, and the junction held 11 bases outside the gene matches. The CDR3 runs 19 residues. CDR1 is SGHNT and CDR2 is YYREEE in the germline V gene (reference sequence). CDR3 nucleotides: TGTGCCAGCAGCGTAGGGGGACTAGCGGGGGGCTCAGGCAAAAACATTCAGTACTTC. Translating it yields CASSVGGLAGGSGKNIQYF.

This CDR3 reads CASSLGQAFPPGELFF. CDR3 nucleotide sequence: TGCGCCAGCAGCTTGGGACAGGCCTTCCCCCCGGGGGAGCTGTTTTTT. V usage is TRBV5-1 and J usage is TRBJ2-2; weak D call: TRBD1 (6 bases). Germline CDR1 is SGHRS and CDR2 is YFSETQ. Trimming removed 0 bases from V and 8 bases from J, with 17 bases in between. The CDR3 loop spans 16 amino acids.

The chain employs TRBV18 and TRBJ1-3; TRBD1 is a possible D gene (5 bases). The V end lost 2 bases, the J end lost 0 bases, and 14 bases lay between the germline ends. Germline-derived CDR1 and CDR2 are KGHSH and LQKENI. CDR3 length: 17 residues. CDR3 bases: TGTGCCAGCTCACCATTAACAGGCTCAATCTCTGGAAACACCATATATTTT. Translation gives CASSPLTGSISGNTIYF.

This clone has a handful of counts. This rearrangement joins TRBV4-1 to TRBJ2-1, with D perhaps TRBD1 (5 bases). This CDR3 is 13 amino acids long. The germline gives CDR1 MGHRA, CDR2 YSYEKL. Trimming removed 3 bases from V and 5 bases from J, with 8 bases in between. CDR3: CASSQVGDNEQFF. The CDR3 DNA follows: TGCGCCAGCAGCCAGGTAGGGGACAATGAGCAGTTCTTC.

This clone was seen just once. This rearrangement joins TRBV18 to TRBJ2-5; a possible D gene is TRBD2 (5 bases). The CDR3 loop spans 14 amino acids. The V end lost 5 bases, the J end lost 3 bases, and 13 bases lay between the germline ends. CDR1 is KGHSH and CDR2 is LQKENI in the germline V gene. The CDR3 DNA sequence: TGTGCCAGCTCAACCAACGTCGGGGAAGAGACCCAGTACTTC. Residues: CASSTNVGEETQYF.